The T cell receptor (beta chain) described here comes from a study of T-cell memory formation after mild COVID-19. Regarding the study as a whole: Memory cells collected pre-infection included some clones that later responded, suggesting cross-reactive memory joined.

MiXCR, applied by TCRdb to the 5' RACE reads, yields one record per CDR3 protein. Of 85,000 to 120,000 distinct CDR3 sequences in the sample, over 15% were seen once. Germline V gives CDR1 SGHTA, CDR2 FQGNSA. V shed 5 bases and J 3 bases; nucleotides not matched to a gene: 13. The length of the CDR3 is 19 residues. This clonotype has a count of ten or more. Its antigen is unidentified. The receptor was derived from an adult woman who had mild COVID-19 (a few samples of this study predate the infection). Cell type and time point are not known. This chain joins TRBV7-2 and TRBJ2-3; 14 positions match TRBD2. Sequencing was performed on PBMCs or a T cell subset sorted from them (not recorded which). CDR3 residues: CASSDPGLAGVMGTDTQYF. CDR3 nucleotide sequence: TGTGCCAGCAGCGACCCGGGACTAGCGGGAGTAATGGGGACAGATACGCAGTATTTT.